The 26 T cell receptor beta chains in this list originate from one sample, sequenced in a study of shared clonotypes between healthy human individuals. Using immunoSEQ multiplex PCR, the repertoire was profiled, and TCRdb retains in-frame clones only, with some absent. The table lists hundreds of thousands of clones, almost 97% of them singletons. Sequenced material: naive CD4+ T cells sorted from blood. Described subset: CD45RA+ positively selected. These receptors were taken from a woman aged 25 to 39 in good health.

This chain links TRBV5-5 with TRBJ1-4, with TRBD1 matching 9 bases. The CDR3 has 17 amino acids. V lost 1 base, J lost 3 bases, and 7 bases stayed unmatched. The germline gives CDR1 SGHKS, CDR2 YYEKEE (reference sequence). This CDR3 reads CASSLNRGRIPNEKLFF. The CDR3 nucleotides read TGTGCCAGCAGCTTGAACAGGGGGCGCATTCCTAATGAAAAACTGTTTTTT.

The V and J genes are TRBV5-1 and TRBJ1-1; D is uncertain. Trimming cost V 4 bases and J 3 bases, with 10 bases left between them. This CDR3 has 13 amino acids. The germline gives CDR1 SGHRS, CDR2 YFSETQ. For the CDR3, the DNA is TGCGCCAGCAGCGTGGGGTTTGACACTGAAGCTTTCTTT. This sequence encodes CASSVGFDTEAFF. Supplemented by reference TRBV5-1 and TRBJ1-1, the full variable domain reads KAGVTQTPRYLIKTRGQQVTLSCSPISGHRSVSWYQQTPGQGLQFLFEYFSETQRNKGNFPGRFSGRQFSNSRSEMNVSTLELGDSALYLCASSVGFDTEAFFGQGTRLTVV.

The CDR3 here is CASSQGPATDTQYF. As DNA, the CDR3 is TGTGCCAGCAGCCAAGGGCCGGCCACAGATACGCAGTATTTT. V usage is TRBV4-2 and J usage is TRBJ2-3; no definite D call. The CDR3 has 14 amino acids. Germline lookup yields CDR1 LGHNA and CDR2 YNFKEQ. Trimming took 1 base from V and 2 from J, leaving 7 bases between them.

On this clone: The same CDR3 is also encoded by other DNA sequences in this sample. The V call is TRBV28, the J call TRBJ2-7; no clear D. Germline CDR1 MDHEN, CDR2 SYDVKM. V was cut by 3 bases and J by 2 bases, with 5 bases left in between. This CDR3 spans 12 amino acids. The CDR3 loop reads CASSFRPYEQYF. In nucleotides, the CDR3 is TGTGCCAGCAGTTTCCGGCCCTACGAGCAGTACTTC.

The chain recombines TRBV6-1 with TRBJ1-4; D gene uncertain. This CDR3 region has 14 residues. Trimming stripped 5 bases from V and 2 bases from J, with 9 bases between. The V gene's germline CDR1 is MNHNS and CDR2 SASEGT. CDR3 amino acids: CASSRGSTNEKLFF. The CDR3 DNA reads TGTGCCAGCAGTCGAGGATCTACTAATGAAAAACTGTTTTTT.

This chain links TRBV5-1 with TRBJ2-2; D unclear. The CDR3 has 15 amino acids. The V and J ends lost 1 base and 2 bases respectively, with 9 bases between them. Germline CDR1 and CDR2: SGHRS and YFSETQ. In DNA, the CDR3 is TGCGCCAGCAGCTTGTCCGGGCTTAACACCGGGGAGCTGTTTTTT. Its translation: CASSLSGLNTGELFF.

This chain joins TRBV5-1 and TRBJ1-2; D not certain. The CDR3 runs to 15 residues. V shed 0 bases and J shed 0 bases, with 9 bases lying between them. Germline CDR1 SGHRS, CDR2 YFSETQ. The CDR3 DNA follows: TGCGCCAGCAGCTTGGGAAACACAGCTAACTATGGCTACACCTTC. Its translation: CASSLGNTANYGYTF.

The chain couples TRBV29-1 to TRBJ2-5; 9 nucleotides align to TRBD1. The DNA end is more similar to TRBJ2-7, so the J call may be wrong. Germline V gene lookup returns CDR1 SQVTM and CDR2 ANQGSEA. This CDR3 has 15 amino acids. CDR3 DNA: TGCAGCGTGAAATTTACCGGGACAGGGACCTACGAGCAGTACTTC. Translated: CSVKFTGTGTYEQYF.

A note on this clone: The sample holds other DNA sequences that translate to the same CDR3. The genes are TRBV2 and TRBJ2-7; 13 bases line up with TRBD2. This CDR3 spans 14 amino acids. Germline V gene sequence: CDR1 SNHLY, CDR2 FYNNEI. V lost 6 bases and J lost 4; bases outside the gene matches: 3. The CDR3 DNA follows: TGTGCCAGCAGACCGGGACTAGCGGGGTACGAGCAGTACTTC. Its translation: CASRPGLAGYEQYF.

The V call is TRBV30, the J call TRBJ1-4; no definite D call. CDR3 length: 16 residues. The V and J ends lost 2 bases and 0 bases respectively, with 13 bases between them. The germline gives CDR1 GTSNPN, CDR2 SVGIG (reference sequence). The DNA for the CDR3 is TGTGCCTGGAGTTCCGGGTCCTCTGCAACTAATGAAAAACTGTTTTTT. Its translation: CAWSSGSSATNEKLFF. The full variable domain, with the rest looked up from reference TRBV30 and TRBJ1-4, is SQTIHQWPATLVQPVGSPLSLECTVEGTSNPNLYWYRQAAGRGLQLLFYSVGIGQISSEVPQNLSASRPQDRQFILSSKKLLLSDSGFYLCAWSSGSSATNEKLFFGSGTQLSVL.

In its sample, this clone was seen once. This rearrangement joins TRBV28 to TRBJ2-2, with TRBD2 matching over 7 bases. CDR3 size: 15 residues. The germline V gene encodes CDR1 MDHEN and CDR2 SYDVKM. V shed 6 bases and J 7 bases; nucleotides not matched to a gene: 11. CDR3 sequence (DNA): TGTGCCAGCAGGGGGGTCCGGGAGGAGATCGGGGAGCTGTTTTTT. Translating gives CASRGVREEIGELFF.

V and J are TRBV6-6 and TRBJ2-7; weak D call: TRBD2 (6 bases). CDR1 is MNHNY and CDR2 is SVGAGI in the germline V gene (reference sequence). There are 14 residues in the CDR3. Trimming removed 0 bases at V and 4 bases at J, with 10 bases between. CDR3 protein: CASSYSEGPYEQYF. CDR3 nucleotide sequence: TGTGCCAGCAGTTACTCGGAGGGACCGTACGAGCAGTACTTC.

The V and J genes are TRBV5-1 and TRBJ2-1, with 11 nucleotides matching TRBD2. Germline CDR1 is SGHRS and CDR2 is YFSETQ. V lost 3 bases, J lost 4 bases, and 12 bases stayed unmatched. This CDR3 is built from 18 residues. The CDR3 region has the DNA TGCGCCAGCAGCTCGAAGATTGGGACTAGCGGCCTTTACAATGAGCAGTTCTTC. Translation gives CASSSKIGTSGLYNEQFF.

The chain joins TRBV28 to TRBJ1-5; D gene unclear. This CDR3 contains 17 residues. Trimming shortened V by 2 bases and J by 0 bases, and 14 bases separated the two germline ends. Germline V gene sequence: CDR1 MDHEN, CDR2 SYDVKM. This CDR3 is CASSLDTAYNSNQPQHF. The CDR3 DNA is TGTGCCAGCAGTTTAGATACGGCATACAATAGCAATCAGCCCCAGCATTTT.

The rearrangement joins TRBV28 to TRBJ2-1; D is possibly TRBD1 (6 bases). The CDR3 is made up of 14 amino acids. Germline V gives CDR1 MDHEN, CDR2 SYDVKM. V lost 6 bases and J lost 6, with 15 bases in between. CDR3 sequence (DNA): TGTGCCAGCAGGAGTGCAGGGGACCCCAATGAGCAGTTCTTC. Its translation: CASRSAGDPNEQFF.

The chain carries TRBV6-6 and TRBJ1-5; D call uncertain. Trimming removed 7 bases from V and 4 bases from J, with 14 bases in between. Germline assignment: CDR1 MNHNY and CDR2 SVGAGI (reference sequence). The CDR3 extends over 14 amino acids. Here the CDR3 reads CASTWGGPNQPQHF. CDR3 DNA: TGTGCCAGCACCTGGGGAGGCCCTAATCAGCCCCAGCATTTT.

The gene calls are TRBV4-1 and TRBJ2-3, with 8 bases fitting TRBD1. The CDR3 is 17 amino acids. The germline V gene encodes CDR1 MGHRA and CDR2 YSYEKL. V dropped 2 bases and J dropped 3; count of bases not matched to a gene: 10. In DNA form, the CDR3 reads TGCGCCAGCAGCCAACCCCTCCGACAGGGGAGGACAGATACGCAGTATTTT. Translating it yields CASSQPLRQGRTDTQYF.

This clone was picked up one time. V usage is TRBV19 and J usage is TRBJ2-5; 8 bases map to TRBD1. The J call could be wrong; TRBJ2-7 is a better fit for the DNA end. CDR3 size: 14 residues. Germline V CDR1 and CDR2: LNHDA, SQIVND (reference sequence). This CDR3 reads CASSTPDRVYEQYF. The CDR3 DNA is TGTGCCAGTAGTACTCCGGACAGGGTCTACGAGCAGTACTTC.

This chain connects TRBV6-6 to TRBJ2-1; TRBD2 might be the D (5 bases). V lost 0 bases and J 7 bases, leaving 10 bases between the germline ends. CDR1 and CDR2 from the germline V gene are MNHNY and SVGAGI (reference sequence). The CDR3 spans 14 residues. The CDR3 is CASSYSPGRNEQFF. The CDR3 nucleotides read TGTGCCAGCAGTTACTCCCCGGGAAGGAATGAGCAGTTCTTC.

V gene TRBV5-4 combines with J gene TRBJ2-7, with D perhaps TRBD2 (6 bases). Trimming stripped 1 base from V and 7 bases from J, with 18 bases between. This CDR3 spans 15 amino acids. Germline V gives CDR1 SGHNT, CDR2 YYREEE (reference sequence). The CDR3: CASSLWTGLNGEQYF. CDR3 sequence (DNA): TGTGCCAGCAGCTTGTGGACGGGACTCAACGGGGAGCAGTACTTC.

Written as DNA, the CDR3 is TGTGCCAGCTCAACAGGGTACGAGCAGTACTTC. It yields the protein CASSTGYEQYF. V gene TRBV18 combines with J gene TRBJ2-7; TRBD1 is a possible D gene (6 bases). This CDR3 is 11 amino acids long. CDR1 KGHSH and CDR2 LQKENI come from the germline V gene. Trimming shortened V by 5 bases and J by 4 bases, and 6 bases separated the two germline ends.

Only one count was recorded for this clone. J is TRBJ1-2 and V is TRBV6-5, with 9 bases that match TRBD1. Germline V gene lookup returns CDR1 MNHEY and CDR2 SVGAGI. The CDR3 contains 14 residues. The trim removed 4 bases at V and 7 bases at J, leaving 7 bases unmatched. The CDR3 sequence: CASSWDRALGGYTF. The CDR3 DNA sequence: TGTGCCAGCAGTTGGGACAGGGCATTGGGTGGCTACACCTTC.

J is TRBJ1-5 and V is TRBV28; D perhaps matches TRBD1 (6 bases). The CDR3 is 18 residues long. V lost 5 bases and J 0 bases, leaving 20 bases between the germline ends. Germline CDR1 MDHEN, CDR2 SYDVKM. CDR3 DNA: TGTGCCAGCAGTCGTCGGACAGCTCCTCCTTATAGCAATCAGCCCCAGCATTTT. It yields the protein CASSRRTAPPYSNQPQHF. Drawing the rest from reference TRBV28 and TRBJ1-5, the complete variable domain is DVKVTQSSRYLVKRTGEKVFLECVQDMDHENMFWYRQDPGLGLRLIYFSYDVKMKEKGDIPEGYSVSREKKERFSLILESASTNQTSMYLCASSRRTAPPYSNQPQHFGDGTRLSIL.

A remark on this clone: This sample also contains other DNA sequences that code for the same CDR3. The chain recombines TRBV6-6 with TRBJ2-7; 11 bases match TRBD1. CDR1 MNHNY and CDR2 SVGAGI come from the germline V gene (reference sequence). V lost 5 bases and J lost 5; bases outside the gene matches: 5. The CDR3 totals 14 residues. CDR3 residues: CASSTRDRGNEQYF. The CDR3 DNA follows: TGTGCCAGCAGTACCCGGGACAGGGGGAACGAGCAGTACTTC.

The J gene is TRBJ1-2, the V gene TRBV29-1; D gene ambiguous. Germline V lookup: CDR1 SQVTM, CDR2 ANQGSEA. The CDR3 sequence is 12 residues long. The V end lost 3 bases, the J end lost 4 bases, and 9 bases lay between the germline ends. For the CDR3, the DNA is TGCAGCGTTGATTACAAATCCTATGGCTACACCTTC. Its protein product is CSVDYKSYGYTF. The full variable domain, completed using reference TRBV29-1 and TRBJ1-2, is SAVISQKPSRDICQRGTSLTIQCQVDSQVTMMFWYRQQPGQSLTLIATANQGSEATYESGFVIDKFPISRPNLTFSTLTVSNMSPEDSSIYLCSVDYKSYGYTFGSGTRLTVV.

The rearrangement joins TRBV27 to TRBJ2-1, with TRBD2 matching 11 bases. Germline V gene sequence: CDR1 MNHEY, CDR2 SMNVEV (reference sequence). CDR3 size: 18 residues. V shed 2 bases and J 6 bases; nucleotides not matched to a gene: 12. The CDR3 here is CASSLRGGGLAGFNEQFF. The DNA for the CDR3 is TGTGCCAGCAGTTTACGGGGCGGAGGACTAGCGGGTTTCAATGAGCAGTTCTTC.